This TCR beta chain was profiled in a study of T cells in women clearing cervical HPV infection. Profiling relied on immunoSEQ multiplex PCR, and the TCRdb table lists in-frame clones only, not all of them. This listing includes approximately 33,000 clones. Cervical HPV DNA detected by MY09/MY11 PCR, typed by dot-blot. The receptor's source is a woman between 18 and 70 years old with a cervical HPV16 infection that either progressed to CIN3+ or cleared (not recorded which). The specimen was blood buffy coat.

Partial CDR3 DNA: TGCGCCAGCAGCTTCCAGACAGGGTCTGACTATGGC. Translated: CASSFQTGSDYG. The full CDR3 reads CASSFQTGSDYGYTF. V usage is TRBV5-1 and J usage is TRBJ1-2; 7 nucleotides align to TRBD1. The read halts 3 residues ahead of the CDR3 end, with the missing end drawn from the germline J gene. The J segment lost 3 bases and the V segment lost 2 bases, leaving 7 bases of the junction unmatched. This CDR3 region has 15 residues. Germline V lookup: CDR1 SGHRS, CDR2 YFSETQ.